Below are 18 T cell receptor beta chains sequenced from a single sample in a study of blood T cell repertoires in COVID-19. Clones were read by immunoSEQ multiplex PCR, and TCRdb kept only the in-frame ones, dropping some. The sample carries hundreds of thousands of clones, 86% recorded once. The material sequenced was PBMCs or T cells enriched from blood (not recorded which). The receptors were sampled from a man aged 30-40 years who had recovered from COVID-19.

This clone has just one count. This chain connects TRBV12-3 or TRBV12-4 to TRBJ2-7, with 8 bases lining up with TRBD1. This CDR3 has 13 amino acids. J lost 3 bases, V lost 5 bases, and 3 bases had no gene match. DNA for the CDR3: TGTGCCAGCAGTCCCGGACAGGGCTACGAGCAGTACTTC. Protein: CASSPGQGYEQYF.

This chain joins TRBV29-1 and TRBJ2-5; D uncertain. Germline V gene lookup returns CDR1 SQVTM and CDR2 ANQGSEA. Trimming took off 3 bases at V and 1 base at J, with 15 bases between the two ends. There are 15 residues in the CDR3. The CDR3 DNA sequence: TGCAGCGTTGACTGGAGCAAAAACCCCCAAGAGACCCAGTACTTC. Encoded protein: CSVDWSKNPQETQYF.

The CDR3 loop reads CASSLGQVNTEAFF. The CDR3 nucleotides read TGTGCCAGCAGCCTCGGACAGGTGAACACTGAAGCTTTCTTT. The rearrangement links TRBV7-8 to TRBJ1-1; 7 positions match TRBD1. CDR3 size: 14 residues. Germline V gives CDR1 SGHVS, CDR2 FQNEAQ. Trimming at V came to 5 bases and at J to 0 bases, leaving 3 bases not matched to a gene.

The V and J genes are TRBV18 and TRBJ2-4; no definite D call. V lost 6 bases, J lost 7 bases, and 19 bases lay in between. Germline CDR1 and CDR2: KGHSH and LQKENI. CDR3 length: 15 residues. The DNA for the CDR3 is TGTGCCAGCTCCATATCGTCTCCCCCGAGGAACATTCAGTACTTC. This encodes CASSISSPPRNIQYF.

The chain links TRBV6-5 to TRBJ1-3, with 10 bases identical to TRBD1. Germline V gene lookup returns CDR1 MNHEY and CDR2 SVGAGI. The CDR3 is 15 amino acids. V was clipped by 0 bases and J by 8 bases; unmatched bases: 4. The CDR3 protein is CASSYSTGGRDTIYF. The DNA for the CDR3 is TGTGCCAGCAGTTACTCGACAGGGGGCAGGGACACCATATATTTT.

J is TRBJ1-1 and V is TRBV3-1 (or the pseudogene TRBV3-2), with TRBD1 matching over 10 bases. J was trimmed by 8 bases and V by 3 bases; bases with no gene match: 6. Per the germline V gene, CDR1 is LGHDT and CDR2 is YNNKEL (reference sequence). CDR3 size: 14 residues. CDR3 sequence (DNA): TGTGCCAGCAGCCAGACAGGGGGCCCCTCGGAAGCTTTCTTT. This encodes CASSQTGGPSEAFF.

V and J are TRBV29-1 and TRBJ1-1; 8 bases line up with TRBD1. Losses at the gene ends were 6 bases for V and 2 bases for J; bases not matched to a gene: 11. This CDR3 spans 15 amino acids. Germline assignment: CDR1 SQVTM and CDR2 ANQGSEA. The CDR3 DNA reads TGCAGCGTCAGTCCCGGGACAGGCGGAAACACTGAAGCTTTCTTT. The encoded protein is CSVSPGTGGNTEAFF.

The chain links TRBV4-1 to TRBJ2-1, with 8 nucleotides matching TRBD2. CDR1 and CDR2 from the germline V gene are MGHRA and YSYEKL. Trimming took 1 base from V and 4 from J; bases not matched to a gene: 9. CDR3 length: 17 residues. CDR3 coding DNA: TGCGCCAGCAGCCAAGTAGAGATCGGGAGGGATTACAATGAGCAGTTCTTC. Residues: CASSQVEIGRDYNEQFF.

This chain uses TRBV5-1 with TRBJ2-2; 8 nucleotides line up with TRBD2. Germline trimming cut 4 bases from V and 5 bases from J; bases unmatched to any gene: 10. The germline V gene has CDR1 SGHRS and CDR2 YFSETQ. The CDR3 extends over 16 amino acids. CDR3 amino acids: CASSPVSGGGTGELFF. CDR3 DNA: TGCGCCAGCAGCCCAGTCAGCGGGGGAGGGACCGGGGAGCTGTTTTTT.

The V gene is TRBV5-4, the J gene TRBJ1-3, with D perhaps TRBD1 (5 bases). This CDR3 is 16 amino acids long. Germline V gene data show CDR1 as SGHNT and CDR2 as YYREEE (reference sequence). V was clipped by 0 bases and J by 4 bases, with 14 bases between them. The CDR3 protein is CASSLGSGGPGNTIYF. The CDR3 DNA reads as TGTGCCAGCAGCTTGGGTTCGGGGGGTCCCGGAAACACCATATATTTT.

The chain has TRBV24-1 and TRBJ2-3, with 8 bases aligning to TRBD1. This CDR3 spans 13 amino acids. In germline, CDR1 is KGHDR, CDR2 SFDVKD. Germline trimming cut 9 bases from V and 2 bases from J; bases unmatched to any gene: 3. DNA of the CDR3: TGTGCCACCGGACAGGGAAACACAGATACGCAGTATTTT. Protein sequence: CATGQGNTDTQYF.

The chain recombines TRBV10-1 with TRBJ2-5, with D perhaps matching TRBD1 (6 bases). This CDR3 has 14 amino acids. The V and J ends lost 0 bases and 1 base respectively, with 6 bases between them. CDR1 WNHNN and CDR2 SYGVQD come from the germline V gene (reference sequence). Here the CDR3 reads CASSESTGQETQYF. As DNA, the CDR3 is TGCGCCAGCAGTGAGTCGACAGGCCAAGAGACCCAGTACTTC.

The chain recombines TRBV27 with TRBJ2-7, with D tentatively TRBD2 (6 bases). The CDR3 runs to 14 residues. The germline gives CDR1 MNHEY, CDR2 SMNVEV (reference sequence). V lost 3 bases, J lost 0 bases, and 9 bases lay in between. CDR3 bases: TGTGCCAGCAGTTTGGCGGGGCCCTCCTACGAGCAGTACTTC. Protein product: CASSLAGPSYEQYF.

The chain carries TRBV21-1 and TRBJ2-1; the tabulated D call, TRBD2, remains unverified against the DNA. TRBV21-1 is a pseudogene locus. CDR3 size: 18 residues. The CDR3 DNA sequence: TGTGCCAGCAGCACCCTACCACTGACTAGCGGGGGGCCCTCAGAGCAGTTCTTC. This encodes CASSTLPLTSGGPSEQFF.

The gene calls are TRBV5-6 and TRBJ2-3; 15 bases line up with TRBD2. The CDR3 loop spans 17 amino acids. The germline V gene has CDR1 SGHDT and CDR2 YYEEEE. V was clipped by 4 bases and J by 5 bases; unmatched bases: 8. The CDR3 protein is CASSLRTSGRAGDTQYF. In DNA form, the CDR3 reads TGTGCCAGCAGCCTACGGACTAGCGGGAGGGCTGGAGATACGCAGTATTTT.

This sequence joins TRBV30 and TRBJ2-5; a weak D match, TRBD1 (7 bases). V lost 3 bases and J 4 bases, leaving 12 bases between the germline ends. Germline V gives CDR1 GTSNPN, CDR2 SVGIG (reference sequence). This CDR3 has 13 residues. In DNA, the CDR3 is TGTGCCTGGAGGGCCCAGGGGGGAGAGACCCAGTACTTC. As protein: CAWRAQGGETQYF.

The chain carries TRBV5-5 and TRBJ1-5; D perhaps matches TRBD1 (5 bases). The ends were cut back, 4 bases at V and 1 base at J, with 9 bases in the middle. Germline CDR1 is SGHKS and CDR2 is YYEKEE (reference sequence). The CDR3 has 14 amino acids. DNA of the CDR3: TGTGCCAGCAGCCAGGGCCACAGCAATCAGCCCCAGCATTTT. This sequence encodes CASSQGHSNQPQHF.

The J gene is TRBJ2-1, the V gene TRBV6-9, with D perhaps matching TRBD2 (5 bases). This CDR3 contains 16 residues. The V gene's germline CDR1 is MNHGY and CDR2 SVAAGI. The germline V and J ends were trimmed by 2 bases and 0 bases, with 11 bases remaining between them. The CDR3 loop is CASSYIVGSSYNEQFF. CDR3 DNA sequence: TGTGCCAGCAGTTATATAGTGGGGAGCTCCTACAATGAGCAGTTCTTC.